Listed here is a single T cell receptor beta chain. The sample is drawn from a study of blood T cell repertoires in COVID-19. The data were produced by immunoSEQ multiplex PCR, yet TCRdb's version contains in-frame clones alone and is incomplete. The repertoire includes hundreds of thousands of clones, 85% to 90% of them detected once, and 0.95% to 1.3% sits in the top ten. The CDR3 contains 10 residues. Germline lookup yields CDR1 SQVTM and CDR2 ANQGSEA. V was cut by 7 bases and J by 9 bases, with 13 bases left in between. The chain is built from TRBV29-1 and TRBJ2-7; tentative D call: TRBD2 (5 bases). The sequence was collected from a man between 25 and 39 years old who had recovered from COVID-19. The sample consisted of PBMCs or T cells enriched from blood (not recorded which). For the CDR3, the DNA is TGCAGCGCAACTAGTACGAGGCAGTACTTC. Protein: CSATSTRQYF.